This T cell receptor (beta chain) was profiled in a study of T-cell reconstitution after alpha-beta-depleted transplantation in children. Germline CDR1 SNHLY, CDR2 FYNNEI. V dropped 8 bases and J dropped 5 bases, with 32 bases sitting between them. The CDR3 is 19 residues long. Preparation of the TCRbeta library involved a method that used unique molecular identifiers. TCRdb used MiXCR to reprocess the PCR reads, holding one entry per CDR3 protein. This sample yields about 500,000 distinct CDR3 sequences, of which around a third are seen a single time; 2% to 2.5% belongs to the top ten. This specimen consisted of PBMCs from the stem cell graft donor, obtained from the stem cell graft. This clonotype was obtained from a human donor who donated a stem cell graft to a child with aplastic anemia. This chain joins TRBV2 and TRBJ2-3, with D perhaps TRBD2 (6 bases). The CDR3 region is CASCLFFIGGPWRGDTQYF. DNA for the CDR3: TGTGCCAGCTGCCTATTCTTTATAGGAGGGCCGTGGAGGGGAGATACGCAGTATTTT.